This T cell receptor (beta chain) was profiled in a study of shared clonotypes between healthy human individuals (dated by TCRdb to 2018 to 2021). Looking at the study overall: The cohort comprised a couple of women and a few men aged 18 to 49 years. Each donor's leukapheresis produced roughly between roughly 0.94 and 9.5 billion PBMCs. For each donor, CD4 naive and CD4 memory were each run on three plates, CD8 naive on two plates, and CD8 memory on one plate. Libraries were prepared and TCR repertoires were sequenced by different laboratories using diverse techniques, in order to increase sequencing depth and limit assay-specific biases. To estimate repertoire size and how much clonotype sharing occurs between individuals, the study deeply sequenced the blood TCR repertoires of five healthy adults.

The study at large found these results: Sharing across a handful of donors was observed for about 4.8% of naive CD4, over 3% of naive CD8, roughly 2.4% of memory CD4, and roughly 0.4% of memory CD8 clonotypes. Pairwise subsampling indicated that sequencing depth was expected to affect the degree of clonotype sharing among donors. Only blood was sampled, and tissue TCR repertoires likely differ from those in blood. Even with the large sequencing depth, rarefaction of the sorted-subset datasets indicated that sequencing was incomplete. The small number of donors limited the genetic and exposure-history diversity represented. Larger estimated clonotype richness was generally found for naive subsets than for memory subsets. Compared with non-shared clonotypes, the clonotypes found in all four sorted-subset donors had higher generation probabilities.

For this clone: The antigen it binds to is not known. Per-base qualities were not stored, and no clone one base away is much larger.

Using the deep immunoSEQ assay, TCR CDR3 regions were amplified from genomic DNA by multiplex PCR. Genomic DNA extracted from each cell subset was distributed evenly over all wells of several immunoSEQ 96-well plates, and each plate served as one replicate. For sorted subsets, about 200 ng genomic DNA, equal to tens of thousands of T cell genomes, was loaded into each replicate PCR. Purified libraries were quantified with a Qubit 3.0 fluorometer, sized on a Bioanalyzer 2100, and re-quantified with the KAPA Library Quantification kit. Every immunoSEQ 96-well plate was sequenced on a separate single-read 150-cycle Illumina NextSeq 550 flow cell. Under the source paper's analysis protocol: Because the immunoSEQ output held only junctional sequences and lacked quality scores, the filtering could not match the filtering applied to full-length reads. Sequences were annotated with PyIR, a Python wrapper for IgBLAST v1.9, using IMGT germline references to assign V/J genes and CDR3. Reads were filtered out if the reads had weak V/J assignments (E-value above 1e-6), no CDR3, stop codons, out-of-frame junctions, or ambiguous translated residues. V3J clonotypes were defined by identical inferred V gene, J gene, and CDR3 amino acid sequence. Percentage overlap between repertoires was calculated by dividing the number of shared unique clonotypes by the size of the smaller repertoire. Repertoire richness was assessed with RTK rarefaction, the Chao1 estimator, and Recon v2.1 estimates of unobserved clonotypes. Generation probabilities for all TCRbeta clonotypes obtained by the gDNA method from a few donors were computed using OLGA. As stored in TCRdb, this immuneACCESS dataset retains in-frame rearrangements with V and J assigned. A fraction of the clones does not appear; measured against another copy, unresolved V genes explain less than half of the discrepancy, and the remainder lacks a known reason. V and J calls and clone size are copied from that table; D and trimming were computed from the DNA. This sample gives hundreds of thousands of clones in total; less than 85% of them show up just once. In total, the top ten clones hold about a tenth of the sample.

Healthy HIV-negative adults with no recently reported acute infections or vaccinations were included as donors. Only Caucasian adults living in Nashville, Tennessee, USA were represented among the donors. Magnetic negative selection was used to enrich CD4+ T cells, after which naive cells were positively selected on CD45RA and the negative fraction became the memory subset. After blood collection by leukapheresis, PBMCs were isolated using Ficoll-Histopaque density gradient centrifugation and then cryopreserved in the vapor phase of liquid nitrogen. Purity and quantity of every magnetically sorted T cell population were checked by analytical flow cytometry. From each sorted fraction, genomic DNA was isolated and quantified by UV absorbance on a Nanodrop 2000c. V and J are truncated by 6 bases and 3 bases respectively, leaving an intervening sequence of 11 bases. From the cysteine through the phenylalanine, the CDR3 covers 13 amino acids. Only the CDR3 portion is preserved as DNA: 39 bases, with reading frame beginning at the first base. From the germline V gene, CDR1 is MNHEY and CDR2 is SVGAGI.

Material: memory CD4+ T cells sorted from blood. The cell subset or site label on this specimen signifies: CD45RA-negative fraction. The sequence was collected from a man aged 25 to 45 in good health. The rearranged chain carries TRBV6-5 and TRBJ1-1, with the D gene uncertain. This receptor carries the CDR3 CASRITLYTEAFF. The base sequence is TGTGCCAGCAGAATCACCTTGTACACTGAAGCTTTCTTT.